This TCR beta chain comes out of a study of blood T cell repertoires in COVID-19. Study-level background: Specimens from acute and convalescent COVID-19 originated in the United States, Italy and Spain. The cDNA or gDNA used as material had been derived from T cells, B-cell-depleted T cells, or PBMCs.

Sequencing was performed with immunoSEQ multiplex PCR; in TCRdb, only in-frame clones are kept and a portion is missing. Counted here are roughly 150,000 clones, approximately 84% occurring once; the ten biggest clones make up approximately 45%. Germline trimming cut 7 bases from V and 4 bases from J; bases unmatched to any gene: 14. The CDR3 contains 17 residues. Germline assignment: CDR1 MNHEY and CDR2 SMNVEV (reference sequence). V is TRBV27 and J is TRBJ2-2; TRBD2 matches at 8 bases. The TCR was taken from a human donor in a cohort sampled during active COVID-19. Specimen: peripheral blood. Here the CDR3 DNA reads TGTGCCAGCATTAGTAAGCGGGAGCGTTTCATCACCGGGGAGCTGTTTTTT. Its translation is CASISKRERFITGELFF.